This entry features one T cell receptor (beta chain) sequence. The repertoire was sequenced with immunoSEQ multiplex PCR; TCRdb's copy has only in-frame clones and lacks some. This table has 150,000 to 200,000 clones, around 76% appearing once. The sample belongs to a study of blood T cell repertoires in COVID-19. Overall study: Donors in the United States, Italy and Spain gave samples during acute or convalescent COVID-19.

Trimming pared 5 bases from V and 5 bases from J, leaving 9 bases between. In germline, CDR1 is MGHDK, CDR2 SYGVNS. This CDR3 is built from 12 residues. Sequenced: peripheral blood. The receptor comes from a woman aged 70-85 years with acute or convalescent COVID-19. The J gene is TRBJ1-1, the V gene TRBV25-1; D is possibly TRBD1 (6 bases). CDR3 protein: CASSPGVTEAFF. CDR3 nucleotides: TGTGCCAGCAGTCCAGGGGTTACTGAAGCTTTCTTT.